This T cell receptor beta chain was sequenced in a study of spatial heterogeneity in lung cancer. Study-wide context: Follow-up PBMC samples were sequenced when available, at a median of about 25 months after resection.

TCRdb analysed the 5' RACE reads with MiXCR anew, one entry per CDR3 protein. The table records 95,000 to 130,000 distinct CDR3 sequences, about 12% of them present only once. This clonotype turned up a few times. The antigen is not known. Study outcomes and limitations: Resection blood, more than follow-up blood, showed ubiquitous expanded tumor TCRs.

Germline CDR1 is LGHNA and CDR2 is YNFKEQ. The CDR3 is made up of 13 amino acids. The V and J ends lost 2 bases and 1 base respectively, with 6 bases between them. The sample's time point: blood at routine non-recurrence follow-up after resection. Extraction of whole RNA from tumor, nontumor lung or frozen PBMC preceded unsorted sequencing. The chain links TRBV4-2 to TRBJ2-7; no clear D gene. Here the sequenced sample was PBMCs, taken at follow-up. The sequence was collected from a male donor with early-stage non-small cell lung cancer. The CDR3 DNA follows: TGTGCCAGCAGCCAATTAAAATCCTACGAGCAGTACTTC. Translation: CASSQLKSYEQYF.